The following is a T cell receptor beta chain sequence with its context. This clone has just a few counts. The specificity of this receptor is unknown. The record has no base qualities; no much larger clone is one base away. The sample comes from a study of blood T cell repertoires in COVID-19 (dated by TCRdb to the early 2020s). As for the study more broadly: Collaborator samples came from the United States, Italy and Spain and covered acute and convalescent phases of COVID-19. The material from the prospective study consisted of cDNA or gDNA derived from T cells, B-cell-depleted T cells, or PBMCs. Deeply sampled blood TCRbeta repertoires from subjects exposed to, actively infected with, or recovered from COVID-19 were included in the dataset. The repertoires were released in a freely available public database meant as a resource for research on the immune response to SARS-CoV-2. The samples were drawn from two sources: the first 160 participants of the ongoing ImmuneRACE study, and 1,254 subjects contributed by 6 global collaborators. Nearly every sample came with metadata listing a de-identified subject ID, COVID-19 status, age in years and sex. HLA class I and class II types, where available, came from metadata supplied by the sample provider rather than from assay-based typing.

Broad study findings and their caveats: Clinical and demographic metadata were provided uncurated, with the amount varying by source and participant.

The junction carries 11 bases between V and J, which are trimmed by 11 bases and 0 bases respectively. Per the germline V gene, MNHEY is the CDR1 and SVGAGI is the CDR2. The CDR3 starts with the cysteine, ends with the phenylalanine, and has 13 residues. This entry keeps only the CDR3 DNA: 39 bases, framed from base 1. Participants in the prospective study were aged roughly 18 to 95 years, lived in about two dozen United States geographic areas, and enrolled through a virtual design. In the prospective study, participants were assigned to cohorts based on the clinical history participants reported in a screening survey and a study questionnaire. ImmuneRACE Cohort 3 recovered participants were defined by two consecutive negative NP/OP PCR tests, healthcare professional clearance, or symptom resolution. In the prospective study, mobile phlebotomists collected whole blood, serum and a nasopharyngeal or oropharyngeal swab from each participant. Participants in the prospective study had the option to provide additional blood draws and questionnaires over an approximately 2-month period. Before DNA extraction, blood samples from the prospective study were shipped at room temperature or frozen.

The immunoSEQ Assay, a bias-controlled multiplex PCR, was used to amplify TCRbeta CDR3 regions from genomic DNA. The published analysis was carried out like this. The number of nucleated cells in each sample was estimated from the amplification of reference gene primers within the assay. Sequence reads were collapsed and filtered to measure the absolute abundance of every unique TCRbeta CDR3 rearrangement. For each sample, productive Simpson clonality was calculated as the square root of Simpson's diversity index across productive rearrangements. TCRdb stores this immuneACCESS table with in-frame sequences only. Part of the clones is absent; in the studies checked, under half of the shortfall reflects unresolved V genes, and no reason is known for the rest. V and J calls plus clone size are reproduced from that table; the DNA served to infer D and trimming. In all, the sample holds 490,000 or so clones, and about 88% of those were seen once. The biggest ten clones account for approximately 8% of the sample.

Sequenced sample: PBMCs or T cells enriched from blood (not recorded which). The sequence is built from TRBV6-5 and TRBJ1-3; the D gene cannot be named for sure. The receptor was isolated from a woman aged 60-75 years who had recovered from COVID-19. The bases are TGTGCCGCGCAAGCCCTCTCTGGAAACACCATATATTTT. The encoded protein is CAAQALSGNTIYF.